The 9 T cell receptor beta chains given below trace back to one sample, sequenced in a study of cytomegalovirus exposure and HLA in healthy donors (dated by TCRdb to 2016 to 2017). Libraries were built with the immunoSEQ multiplex PCR assay. In TCRdb, the immuneACCESS table is reduced to in-frame sequences with V and J assigned. These tables do not hold every clone; where another copy was compared, an unresolved V gene accounts for under half, and the others remain unexplained. In all, the sample holds some 150,000 clones, and 88% of those were seen once. Approximately 7.5% of the sample belongs to the ten largest clones. Sequenced input: PBMCs. The receptors originated from a woman between 18 and 29 years old in good health and CMV-seropositive.

V and J are TRBV30 and TRBJ2-7, with 8 bases lining up with TRBD2. The CDR3 covers 14 residues. The V gene's germline CDR1 is GTSNPN and CDR2 SVGIG (reference sequence). V trimming: 3 bases; J trimming: 7 bases; junction bases outside the gene matches: 11. CDR3 nucleotide sequence: TGTGCCTGGAGGGGTTGGAGCGGGAGCTCGGAGCAGTACTTC. This gives the protein CAWRGWSGSSEQYF.

Only one count was recorded for this clone. The chain employs TRBV27 and TRBJ2-1, with 11 nucleotides matching TRBD2. The CDR3 sequence is 15 residues long. From germline, CDR1 is MNHEY and CDR2 SMNVEV (reference sequence). V was pared by 5 bases and J by 3 bases, with 3 bases of the junction left unmatched. The CDR3 nucleotides are TGTGCCAGCAGTAATAGCGGGGGGGGCTACAATGAGCAGTTCTTC. As protein: CASSNSGGGYNEQFF.

The CDR3 sequence: CASSRGANYGYTF. The CDR3 DNA follows: TGTGCCAGCAGCCGGGGAGCTAACTATGGCTACACCTTC. The chain combines TRBV6-5 with TRBJ1-2, with D unresolved. This CDR3 region has 13 residues. Germline V lookup: CDR1 MNHEY, CDR2 SVGAGI. Trimming took off 6 bases at V and 0 bases at J, with 8 bases between the two ends.

V is TRBV5-1 and J is TRBJ2-7; D gene unclear. Germline values: CDR1 SGHRS, CDR2 YFSETQ. The CDR3 totals 13 residues. V was pared by 0 bases and J by 6 bases, with 10 bases between. The CDR3 nucleotides read TGCGCCAGCAGCTTGGGAGCCTCGCTCGAGCAGTACTTC. As protein: CASSLGASLEQYF.

The chain uses TRBV27 and TRBJ2-5; D not certain. Germline V CDR1 and CDR2: MNHEY, SMNVEV (reference sequence). The CDR3 sequence is 12 residues long. Trimming took off 10 bases at V and 4 bases at J, with 13 bases between the two ends. The CDR3 DNA is TGTGCCACCTCCAGGCCAGGAGAGACCCAGTACTTC. This encodes CATSRPGETQYF.

The chain couples TRBV4-1 to TRBJ1-6, with TRBD1 matching over 7 bases. Unmatched junction bases numbered 10, after V lost 4 bases and J lost 10 bases. The CDR3 extends over 15 amino acids. Germline V gene data show CDR1 as MGHRA and CDR2 as YSYEKL. The CDR3 DNA follows: TGCGCCAGCAGCCTTCAGGGGGACAGAAGGTCACCCCTCCACTTT. Protein sequence: CASSLQGDRRSPLHF.

The J gene is TRBJ1-3, the V gene TRBV28, with 9 bases aligning to TRBD1. Germline CDR1 MDHEN, CDR2 SYDVKM. This CDR3 region has 15 residues. Germline trimming cut 6 bases from V and 10 bases from J; bases unmatched to any gene: 13. CDR3 sequence: CASRSHRGPVTTIYF. Written as DNA, the CDR3 is TGTGCCAGCAGGAGTCACAGGGGGCCCGTCACGACCATATATTTT.

The chain combines TRBV7-2 with TRBJ1-6, with D perhaps matching TRBD1 (5 bases). The CDR3 is 12 residues long. Germline V CDR1 and CDR2: SGHTA, FQGNSA. Trimming took 3 bases from V and 18 from J, leaving 15 bases between them. The CDR3 sequence: CASSLEGRPPHF. The CDR3 region has the DNA TGTGCCAGCAGCTTGGAGGGGCGTCCGCCCCACTTT.

For the CDR3, the DNA is TGTGCCAGCAGTGAGGGACAGCCAAATTCACCCCTCCACTTT. This codes for CASSEGQPNSPLHF. The rearrangement joins TRBV2 to TRBJ1-6; 7 nucleotides agree with TRBD1. Germline V gives CDR1 SNHLY, CDR2 FYNNEI. The CDR3 sequence is 14 residues long. J lost 7 bases, V lost 3 bases, and 3 bases had no gene match.